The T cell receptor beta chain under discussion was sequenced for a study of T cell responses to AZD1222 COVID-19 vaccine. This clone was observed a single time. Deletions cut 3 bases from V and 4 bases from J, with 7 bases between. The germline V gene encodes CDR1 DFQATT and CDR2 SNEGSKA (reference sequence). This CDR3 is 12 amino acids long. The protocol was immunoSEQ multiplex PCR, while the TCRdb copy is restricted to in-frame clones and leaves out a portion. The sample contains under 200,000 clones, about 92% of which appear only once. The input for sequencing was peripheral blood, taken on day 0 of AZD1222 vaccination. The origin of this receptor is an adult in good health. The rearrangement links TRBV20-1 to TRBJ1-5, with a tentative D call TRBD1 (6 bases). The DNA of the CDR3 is TGCAGTGCTAGTAGGGGGAATCAGCCCCAGCATTTT. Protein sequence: CSASRGNQPQHF.